A selection of T cell receptor beta chains follows, all from one sample in a study of tumor-infiltrating lymphocytes in primary liver carcinoma. Via MiXCR, TCRdb re-called the multiplex PCR reads, giving one row per CDR3 protein. The sample includes about 320,000 distinct CDR3 sequences, about three fifths seen only once; the top ten take 15% to 20%. Sequencing was performed on peripheral blood. The receptor source for this set is a woman between 25 and 40 years old with primary liver carcinoma and hepatitis B virus infection. The conserved cysteine and the conserved F or W are not part of the CDR3 here.

j_call v_call cdr3_aa
TRBJ1-2 TRBV11-2 ASSPWDTNYGYT
TRBJ2-7 TRBV28 ASSPDRVYEQY
TRBJ2-2 TRBV11-3 VSSSRGRLAPGDLF
TRBJ2-2 TRBV5-1 ASSLETGGTWELF
TRBJ2-7 TRBV12-3/TRBV12-4 ASSHTGTASYEQY
TRBJ2-2 TRBV11-2 ASSTGLADFGELF
TRBJ1-6 TRBV6-2/TRBV6-3 ASCPTSNSPLH
TRBJ2-3 TRBV11-2 ASSLIAGSADTQY
TRBJ2-7 TRBV6-5 ASSHSAGTYEQY
TRBJ2-7 TRBV4-2 ASSQERQNLYEQY
TRBJ2-1 TRBV4-2 ASSQAGLAVNEQF
TRBJ1-1 TRBV11-3 TSSFAAGSTTGAF
TRBJ2-1 TRBV11-1 ASSPGISGRVDEQF
TRBJ2-4 TRBV29-1 SAYRDPNIQY
TRBJ2-2 TRBV4-1 ASSQGQGQAGELF
TRBJ1-1 TRBV12-3/TRBV12-4 ASSLKRGGMGAF
TRBJ1-6 TRBV4-1 ASSQTQGSENSPLH
TRBJ2-7 TRBV6-2/TRBV6-3 ASSSLASGGTYEQY
TRBJ2-7 TRBV7-9 ASSRSLGAYERY
TRBJ2-3 TRBV7-9 ASSLGTSGSCTDTHY
TRBJ1-5 TRBV6-1 AISEALQGLAQH
TRBJ2-1 TRBV4-2 VNSPSLRYEQF
TRBJ2-7 TRBV7-9 AGQGGFHYEQY
TRBJ2-6 TRBV11-2 ASSERRDSGANVLT
TRBJ2-1 TRBV12-3/TRBV12-4 ASSAPGAVYNEQF
TRBJ2-1 TRBV29-1 SVNLLAGVEVLYNEQF
TRBJ2-1 TRBV24-1 ATSDHVAGYSYNEQF
TRBJ1-1 TRBV7-8 VSSRDTNTEAF
TRBJ2-7 TRBV6-1 ASSAQNTYEQY
TRBJ2-3 TRBV6-5 ASSYGGGRDTQY
TRBJ2-1 TRBV6-2/TRBV6-3 ASSIWTSGRGEQF
TRBJ1-2 TRBV5-6 ASSLRTRVIRYT
TRBJ2-7 TRBV11-1 ASSTGQGLVKSYEQY
TRBJ2-6 TRBV6-2/TRBV6-3 ASSPLRVDSGANVLT
TRBJ2-3 TRBV29-1 SVEVGQGALTQY
TRBJ1-2 TRBV5-4 ASSQAFRGGDGYT
TRBJ2-3 TRBV11-2 ASSASAGDTQY
TRBJ1-5 TRBV12-3/TRBV12-4 ASSLPGSRNQPQH
TRBJ2-3 TRBV11-1 ASMIKDADTQY
TRBJ2-5 TRBV29-1 SVGQQETQY
TRBJ2-3 TRBV6-5 TSSLGGWDTQY
TRBJ2-2 TRBV5-1 ASSLSGGSVAGELF
TRBJ1-2 TRBV7-8 ASSLDRDYGYT
TRBJ2-7 TRBV11-2 AGSFPRGIAEYEHY
TRBJ2-1 TRBV5-1 ASSSASETSGGYNEQF
TRBJ2-7 TRBV13 ASSRTSGTFYEQY
TRBJ2-6 TRBV14 ASSQAVGANVLT
TRBJ1-1 TRBV6-5 ASGIGWDTEAF
TRBJ1-2 TRBV12-3/TRBV12-4 ASRRSGTDRGYT
TRBJ1-3 TRBV5-4 ASSFGQGARGNTIY
TRBJ1-2 TRBV6-5 ASSYSAGNYGHT
TRBJ2-5 TRBV4-1 ASSQAGGQETQY
TRBJ1-2 TRBV7-9 ASTVAGGGYGYT
TRBJ2-1 TRBV11-3 ASNLTNRRANEQF
TRBJ1-1 TRBV6-6 ASSYPLAEGTEAF